What follows are 16 T cell receptor beta chains derived from one specimen sequenced in a study of blood T cell repertoires in COVID-19. The method was immunoSEQ multiplex PCR; TCRdb's version includes in-frame clones alone and lacks a portion of them. This sample carries about 50,000 clones, about 90% of them seen once, and the ten largest clones take roughly an eighth. Sequencing was carried out using peripheral blood. The source of these receptors is a human donor with active COVID-19. The donor label of this sample is uncertain.

The J gene is TRBJ1-2, the V gene TRBV27, with D unresolved. Germline V gives CDR1 MNHEY, CDR2 SMNVEV (reference sequence). V shed 3 bases and J shed 1 base, with 15 bases lying between them. The CDR3 totals 16 residues. CDR3: CASSFSESNSNYGYTF. Written as DNA, the CDR3 is TGTGCCAGCAGTTTCTCTGAGTCAAATAGTAACTATGGCTACACCTTC.

The chain joins TRBV5-4 to TRBJ2-4; TRBD1 might be the D (5 bases). The germline CDR1 and CDR2 sequences are SGHNT and YYREEE (reference sequence). The CDR3 has 15 residues. V was shortened by 0 bases and J by 1 base, with 8 bases between the two germline ends. CDR3 sequence (DNA): TGTGCCAGCAGCTTGGCGTCAGGGGCCAAAAACATTCAGTACTTC. Its translation: CASSLASGAKNIQYF.

The genes are TRBV5-1 and TRBJ1-6; the D gene is possibly TRBD1 (5 bases). Germline-derived CDR1 and CDR2 are SGHRS and YFSETQ. V shed 0 bases and J shed 10 bases, with 17 bases lying between them. This CDR3 is 16 amino acids long. Written as DNA, the CDR3 is TGCGCCAGCAGCTTGGCCCGGCCTCGCCAGGGATCACCCCTCCACTTT. Protein sequence: CASSLARPRQGSPLHF.

The chain combines TRBV19 with TRBJ2-7; 10 bases agree with TRBD1. The ends lost 4 bases at V and 3 bases at J; junction bases unmatched: 6. Germline V gives CDR1 LNHDA, CDR2 SQIVND (reference sequence). The CDR3 is 15 residues long. Written as DNA, the CDR3 is TGTGCCAGTAGTAACCCGGGACAGGGGATCTACGAGCAGTACTTC. As protein: CASSNPGQGIYEQYF.

J is TRBJ2-2 and V is TRBV5-1, with D perhaps TRBD2 (5 bases). The V end was cut by 0 bases, the J end by 4 bases, with 16 bases between. CDR3 length: 17 amino acids. The germline CDR1 and CDR2 sequences are SGHRS and YFSETQ. The CDR3 loop is CASSLAGGPRITGELFF. CDR3 bases: TGCGCCAGCAGCTTGGCCGGCGGGCCTCGAATCACCGGGGAGCTGTTTTTT.

The chain recombines TRBV11-2 with TRBJ2-3; 8 bases align to TRBD2. V dropped 3 bases and J dropped 0; count of bases not matched to a gene: 2. CDR1 is SGHAT, CDR2 FQNNGV, per germline. The CDR3 consists of 15 residues. The CDR3 bases are TGTGCCAGCAGCTTCGGGGGGGTTAGCACAGATACGCAGTATTTT. Encoded protein: CASSFGGVSTDTQYF.

This chain links TRBV6-1 with TRBJ1-2, with D tentatively TRBD1 (5 bases). V lost 3 bases to trimming and J lost 4 bases, with 18 bases between them. Germline-derived CDR1 and CDR2 are MNHNS and SASEGT. This CDR3 has 16 amino acids. The CDR3 DNA sequence: TGTGCCAGCAGTGATTCCGGAGGGGATTCTAGCTATGGCTACACCTTC. Translating it yields CASSDSGGDSSYGYTF.

The V gene is TRBV5-1, the J gene TRBJ2-5; the match to TRBD1 covers 9 bases. J gave up 1 base and V 2 bases, and 0 bases lay outside the gene matches. The CDR3 is 14 residues long. Germline V lookup: CDR1 SGHRS, CDR2 YFSETQ. CDR3 bases: TGCGCCAGCAGCTTACAGGGGGCCCAAGAGACCCAGTACTTC. This encodes CASSLQGAQETQYF. Combining the CDR3 with reference TRBV5-1 and TRBJ2-5 gives the whole variable domain KAGVTQTPRYLIKTRGQQVTLSCSPISGHRSVSWYQQTPGQGLQFLFEYFSETQRNKGNFPGRFSGRQFSNSRSEMNVSTLELGDSALYLCASSLQGAQETQYFGPGTRLLVL.

The chain recombines TRBV5-1 with TRBJ1-2; possible D gene TRBD1, 5 bases. Germline V gives CDR1 SGHRS, CDR2 YFSETQ. V was clipped by 1 base and J by 2 bases, with 6 bases between them. The CDR3 consists of 13 residues. As DNA, the CDR3 is TGCGCCAGCAGCTTGAGACAGAACTATGGCTACACCTTC. Translation: CASSLRQNYGYTF.

The J gene is TRBJ1-2, the V gene TRBV6-5, with a weak D call TRBD1 (6 bases). CDR1 MNHEY and CDR2 SVGAGI come from the germline V gene. Trimming pared 9 bases from V and 4 bases from J, leaving 15 bases between. This CDR3 spans 13 amino acids. The CDR3 sequence is CASTGSPLYGYTF. The CDR3 bases are TGTGCCAGTACAGGGTCCCCCCTCTATGGCTACACCTTC.

The gene calls are TRBV6-6 and TRBJ1-2; D is unresolved. The CDR3 has 15 amino acids. The germline V gene encodes CDR1 MNHNY and CDR2 SVGAGI (reference sequence). V shed 2 bases and J shed 5 bases, with 15 bases lying between them. The DNA for the CDR3 is TGTGCCAGCAGTTACAGGAGTCCTGGTGGATATGGCTACACCTTC. Translated, it gives CASSYRSPGGYGYTF.

The chain couples TRBV6-4 to TRBJ1-2; 8 positions match TRBD1. CDR1 is MRHNA and CDR2 is SNTAGT in the germline V gene. J lost 0 bases, V lost 1 base, and 4 bases had no gene match. This CDR3 comprises 16 residues. The CDR3 spells CASSDFAGGTNYGYTF. The CDR3 coding sequence is TGTGCCAGCAGTGACTTCGCAGGGGGCACTAACTATGGCTACACCTTC.

This rearrangement joins TRBV7-9 to TRBJ2-3; D is possibly TRBD2 (6 bases). Looked up from germline, CDR1 is SEHNR and CDR2 is FQNEAQ (reference sequence). V dropped 5 bases and J dropped 3 bases, with 24 bases sitting between them. The CDR3 loop spans 18 amino acids. The CDR3 DNA follows: TGTGCCAGCAGCCCCAGAGACGGGGCTAGCGATGTGACAGATACGCAGTATTTT. Translation: CASSPRDGASDVTDTQYF.

J is TRBJ1-5 and V is TRBV28; 8 bases agree with TRBD1. Trimming removed 5 bases from V and 2 bases from J; junction bases left unmatched: 5. The CDR3 loop spans 15 amino acids. Germline values: CDR1 MDHEN, CDR2 SYDVKM. The CDR3 sequence is CASSAQGEGNQPQHF. As DNA, the CDR3 is TGTGCCAGCAGTGCACAGGGGGAGGGCAATCAGCCCCAGCATTTT.

This sequence joins TRBV9 and TRBJ2-3, with 7 bases that match TRBD2. The CDR3 is 14 residues long. From germline, CDR1 is SGDLS and CDR2 YYNGEE. Trimming took 4 bases from V and 4 from J; bases not matched to a gene: 6. CDR3 DNA sequence: TGTGCCAGCAGCCCCTACGGGGGGTCAGATACGCAGTATTTT. Its translation: CASSPYGGSDTQYF.

This chain joins TRBV7-9 and TRBJ1-1, with TRBD1 matching over 7 bases. The V gene end was trimmed by 5 bases and the J gene end by 1 base; junction bases not matched to a gene: 7. The CDR3 covers 15 residues. CDR1 and CDR2 from the germline V gene are SEHNR and FQNEAQ (reference sequence). The CDR3 nucleotides are TGTGCCAGCAGCGCCCGACAGGGACAGAACACTGAAGCTTTCTTT. Translated: CASSARQGQNTEAFF.